The TCR beta chain described here comes from a study of identical twins. From the 5' RACE reads, TCRdb called clonotypes with MiXCR, one entry per CDR3 protein. Of under 900,000 distinct CDR3 sequences listed, more than 9% were seen once; the top ten hold about 1.6%. V was pared by 3 bases and J by 0 bases, with 17 bases between. Germline CDR1 reads MGHRA; CDR2 reads YSYEKL. The CDR3 is 17 residues long. This clonotype came up a few times. Healthy Caucasians made up all donors. These data were likewise used in another study, on yellow fever vaccine responses in identical twins. That investigation notes: Twins showed a vaccine T cell response that reportedly seemed partly convergent, partly personalized.

V is TRBV4-1 and J is TRBJ2-5; D perhaps matches TRBD2 (6 bases). The origin of this receptor is a woman aged 18-29 years in good health. Sequencing input: PBMCs. The CDR3 here is CASSHSSVPEDQETQYF. The CDR3, as DNA: TGCGCCAGCAGCCACTCTAGCGTCCCAGAGGACCAAGAGACCCAGTACTTC.